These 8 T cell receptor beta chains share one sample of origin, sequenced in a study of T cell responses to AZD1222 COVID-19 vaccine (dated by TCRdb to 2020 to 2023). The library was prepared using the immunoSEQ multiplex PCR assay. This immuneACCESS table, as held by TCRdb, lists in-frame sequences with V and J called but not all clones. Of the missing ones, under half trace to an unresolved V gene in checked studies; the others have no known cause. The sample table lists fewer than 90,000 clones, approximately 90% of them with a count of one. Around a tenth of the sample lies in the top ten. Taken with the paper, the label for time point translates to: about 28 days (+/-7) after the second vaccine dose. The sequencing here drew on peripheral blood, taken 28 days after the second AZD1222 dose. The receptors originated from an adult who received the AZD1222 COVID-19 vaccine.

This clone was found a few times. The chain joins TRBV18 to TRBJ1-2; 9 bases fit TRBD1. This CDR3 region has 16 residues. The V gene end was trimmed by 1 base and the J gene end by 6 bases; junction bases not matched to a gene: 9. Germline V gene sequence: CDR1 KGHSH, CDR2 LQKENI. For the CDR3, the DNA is TGTGCCAGCTCACCACGGGACAGGGAAAAGAGGAATGGCTACACCTTC. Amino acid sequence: CASSPRDREKRNGYTF.

The CDR3 sequence is CASSRGLEDTGELFF. The DNA of the CDR3 is TGTGCCAGCAGCCGGGGACTAGAGGACACCGGGGAGCTGTTTTTT. The gene calls are TRBV7-6 and TRBJ2-2; 8 bases are a match to TRBD2. Per the germline V gene, CDR1 is SGHVS and CDR2 is FNYEAQ. The CDR3 spans 15 residues. V shed 5 bases, J shed 3 bases, and the junction held 5 bases outside the gene matches.

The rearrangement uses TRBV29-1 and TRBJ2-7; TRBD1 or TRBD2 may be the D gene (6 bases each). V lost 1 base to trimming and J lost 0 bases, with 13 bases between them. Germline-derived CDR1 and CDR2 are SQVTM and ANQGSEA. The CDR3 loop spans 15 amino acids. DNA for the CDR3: TGCAGCGTTGAAGGAAGGGGGGATTACTCCTACGAGCAGTACTTC. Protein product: CSVEGRGDYSYEQYF.

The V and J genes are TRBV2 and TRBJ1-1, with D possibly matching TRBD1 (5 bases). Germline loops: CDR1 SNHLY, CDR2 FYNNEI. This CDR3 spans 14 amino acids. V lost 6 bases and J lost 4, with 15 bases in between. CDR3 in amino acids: CASSTVQGVTEAFF. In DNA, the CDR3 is TGTGCCAGCAGCACGGTTCAGGGCGTCACTGAAGCTTTCTTT.

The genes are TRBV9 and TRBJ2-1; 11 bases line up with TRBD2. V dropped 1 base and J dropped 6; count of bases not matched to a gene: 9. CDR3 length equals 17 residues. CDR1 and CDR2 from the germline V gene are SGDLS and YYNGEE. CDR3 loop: CASSVSVSGRAINEQFF. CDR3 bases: TGTGCCAGCAGCGTATCGGTTAGCGGGAGGGCCATCAATGAGCAGTTCTTC.

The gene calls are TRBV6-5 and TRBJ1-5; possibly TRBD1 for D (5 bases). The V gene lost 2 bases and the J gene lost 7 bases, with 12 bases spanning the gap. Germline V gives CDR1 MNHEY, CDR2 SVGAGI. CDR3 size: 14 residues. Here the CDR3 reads CASSYGRDGQPQHF. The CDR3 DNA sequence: TGTGCCAGCAGTTACGGGAGGGACGGCCAGCCCCAGCATTTT.

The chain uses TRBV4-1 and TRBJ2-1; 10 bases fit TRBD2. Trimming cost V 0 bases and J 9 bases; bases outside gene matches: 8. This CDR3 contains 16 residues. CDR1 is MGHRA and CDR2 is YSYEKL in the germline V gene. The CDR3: CASSQDPSGRAFEQFF. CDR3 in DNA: TGCGCCAGCAGCCAAGATCCCAGCGGGAGGGCCTTTGAGCAGTTCTTC.

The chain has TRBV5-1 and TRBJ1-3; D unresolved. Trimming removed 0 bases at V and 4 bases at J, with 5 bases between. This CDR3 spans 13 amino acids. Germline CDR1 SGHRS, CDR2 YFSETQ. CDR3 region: CASSLAGGNTIYF. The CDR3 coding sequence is TGCGCCAGCAGCTTGGCCGGGGGAAACACCATATATTTT.